Below are 21 T cell receptor beta chains sequenced from a single sample in a study of cytomegalovirus exposure and HLA in healthy donors. It was with 60 Vbeta and 13 Jbeta primers that the PCR ran. Repertoires were generated with immunoSEQ multiplex PCR, while TCRdb's copy carries only in-frame clones and drops some. The sample consists of about 63,000 clones, roughly three quarters of them appearing once. Sequencing input: PBMCs. The source of these receptors is a woman aged 25 to 45 in good health and CMV-seronegative.

The chain uses TRBV5-1 and TRBJ2-7, with 7 bases identical to TRBD1. The V segment lost 0 bases and the J segment 5 bases; nucleotides outside the gene matches: 5. Germline V gene sequence: CDR1 SGHRS, CDR2 YFSETQ. The length of the CDR3 is 14 residues. The CDR3 bases are TGCGCCAGCAGCTTGGGACAGGGCCCAGACGAGCAGTACGTC. Amino acid sequence: CASSLGQGPDEQYV.

This chain links TRBV19 with TRBJ1-1, with a weak D call TRBD1 (5 bases). Trimming took 8 bases from V and 8 from J, leaving 15 bases between them. The length of the CDR3 is 12 residues. Germline values: CDR1 LNHDA, CDR2 SQIVND (reference sequence). CDR3: CASSQQAGEAFF. The CDR3 bases are TGTGCCAGTTCTCAACAGGCTGGCGAAGCTTTCTTT.

The gene calls are TRBV7-2 and TRBJ2-3, with 7 bases lining up with TRBD2. Germline CDR1 and CDR2: SGHTA and FQGNSA. V dropped 0 bases and J dropped 3; count of bases not matched to a gene: 9. This CDR3 has 17 residues. CDR3 sequence reads: CASSLARVGGFTDTQYF. The CDR3 DNA reads as TGTGCCAGCAGCTTAGCCCGGGTCGGGGGGTTTACAGATACGCAGTATTTT.

The V call is TRBV19, the J call TRBJ1-2, with TRBD1 matching 8 bases. The CDR3 spans 13 residues. With V trimmed by 6 bases and J by 7 bases, 7 bases remained unmatched. Per germline, CDR1 LNHDA and CDR2 SQIVND (reference sequence). CDR3 amino acids: CASSLDRATGYTF. The CDR3 DNA reads as TGTGCCAGTAGCTTGGACAGGGCGACTGGCTACACCTTC.

Only a few counts were recorded for this clone. The V call is TRBV6-5, the J call TRBJ2-3; 9 bases line up with TRBD2. Germline values: CDR1 MNHEY, CDR2 SVGAGI. CDR3 length: 15 amino acids. Trimming took 6 bases from V and 3 from J; bases not matched to a gene: 7. Here the CDR3 DNA reads TGTGCCAGCAGCTCCAGGGCGGGAGGGACAGATACGCAGTATTTT. It specifies CASSSRAGGTDTQYF.

The chain is built from TRBV19 and TRBJ2-7; D is undetermined. V was shortened by 7 bases and J by 0 bases, with 13 bases between the two germline ends. CDR3 length: 14 residues. CDR1 and CDR2 (germline): LNHDA, SQIVND (reference sequence). In DNA, the CDR3 is TGTGCCAGTACTTCGTCGGTAAGCTCCTACGAGCAGTACTTC. Translated: CASTSSVSSYEQYF.

The chain carries TRBV4-1 and TRBJ1-1; D is unclear. CDR3 length: 16 residues. Trimming removed 0 bases at V and 1 base at J, with 12 bases between. Per germline, CDR1 MGHRA and CDR2 YSYEKL. The CDR3: CASSQDLEGWNTEAFF. The CDR3 DNA is TGCGCCAGCAGCCAAGATTTGGAGGGCTGGAACACTGAAGCTTTCTTT.

Only a few counts were recorded for this clone. V and J are TRBV30 and TRBJ2-1, with 12 bases fitting TRBD2. The V segment lost 5 bases and the J segment 7 bases; nucleotides outside the gene matches: 3. Germline V CDR1 and CDR2: GTSNPN, SVGIG (reference sequence). The CDR3 covers 13 residues. The CDR3 is CAWASGGANEQFF. In nucleotides, the CDR3 is TGTGCCTGGGCTAGCGGGGGGGCGAATGAGCAGTTCTTC.

The J gene is TRBJ1-5, the V gene TRBV5-1; no clear D. In germline, CDR1 is SGHRS, CDR2 YFSETQ. There are 14 residues in the CDR3. Trimming pared 6 bases from V and 1 base from J, leaving 11 bases between. CDR3 in amino acids: CASKEGPSNQPQHF. CDR3 in DNA: TGCGCCAGCAAGGAGGGCCCGAGCAATCAGCCCCAGCATTTT.

The rearrangement links TRBV9 to TRBJ2-3; 10 bases agree with TRBD2. Germline trimming cut 4 bases from V and 5 bases from J; bases unmatched to any gene: 7. Germline-derived CDR1 and CDR2 are SGDLS and YYNGEE. This CDR3 has 15 residues. The DNA of the CDR3 is TGTGCCAGCAGCTCCGAGCGGGGGGGCCAAGATACGCAGTATTTT. It yields the protein CASSSERGGQDTQYF.

This chain connects TRBV7-9 to TRBJ2-1, with TRBD1 as a possible D gene (5 bases). The CDR3 is 12 residues long. CDR1 is SEHNR and CDR2 is FQNEAQ in the germline V gene (reference sequence). With 1 base removed from V and 15 bases from J, the gap between germline ends came to 13 bases. CDR3 DNA sequence: TGTGCCAGCAGCTTAGGGACATGGAGTAGGTTCTTC. Translated: CASSLGTWSRFF.

The chain has TRBV5-1 and TRBJ1-1; no clear D gene. This CDR3 contains 14 residues. CDR1 is SGHRS and CDR2 is YFSETQ in the germline V gene. Trimming took 5 bases from V and 0 from J, leaving 11 bases between them. The CDR3 sequence: CASRSHGVNTEAFF. The CDR3 bases are TGCGCCAGCAGATCCCACGGGGTGAACACTGAAGCTTTCTTT.

This clone was seen a single time. The genes are TRBV2 and TRBJ2-2; 11 positions agree with TRBD1. The germline CDR1 and CDR2 sequences are SNHLY and FYNNEI. CDR3 length equals 16 residues. Losses at the gene ends were 6 bases for V and 5 bases for J; bases not matched to a gene: 8. The chain's CDR3 is CASSGGTGGITGELFF. CDR3 bases: TGTGCCAGCAGCGGCGGGACAGGGGGAATAACCGGGGAGCTGTTTTTT.

CDR3 sequence reads: CAWSTGTGGTDTQYF. The CDR3 bases are TGTGCCTGGAGCACCGGGACAGGGGGCACAGATACGCAGTATTTT. This chain uses TRBV30 with TRBJ2-3, with 10 bases matching TRBD1. The J segment lost 1 base and the V segment lost 3 bases, leaving 4 bases of the junction unmatched. Germline CDR1 reads GTSNPN; CDR2 reads SVGIG (reference sequence). This CDR3 region has 15 residues.

J is TRBJ1-3 and V is TRBV6-6; D remains ambiguous. This CDR3 region has 11 residues. CDR1 and CDR2 from the germline V gene are MNHNY and SVGAGI (reference sequence). The V gene lost 8 bases and the J gene lost 4 bases, with 6 bases spanning the gap. The CDR3 loop reads CASGLGNTIYF. CDR3 nucleotide sequence: TGTGCCAGCGGCTTAGGAAACACCATATATTTT.

The chain joins TRBV6-5 to TRBJ1-1; the D gene is possibly TRBD1 (6 bases). In germline, CDR1 is MNHEY, CDR2 SVGAGI. V was trimmed by 6 bases and J by 1 base, leaving 9 bases between them. This CDR3 region has 13 residues. The CDR3 sequence is CASRRQENTEAFF. The CDR3 bases are TGTGCCAGCAGACGACAGGAGAACACTGAAGCTTTCTTT.

This clone appeared once. In DNA, the CDR3 is TGTGCCAGCAGCTTAGCGCTAGCGGGGGTCTCCTACGAGCAGTACTTC. Translating it yields CASSLALAGVSYEQYF. V gene TRBV7-8 combines with J gene TRBJ2-7; 10 bases map to TRBD2. Germline V CDR1 and CDR2: SGHVS, FQNEAQ. With V trimmed by 0 bases and J by 0 bases, 2 bases remained unmatched. The CDR3 consists of 16 residues.

CDR3 sequence: CASSVVSSGSLTEQFF. Written as DNA, the CDR3 is TGTGCCAGCAGCGTAGTATCCAGCGGGAGTTTAACTGAGCAGTTCTTC. The J gene is TRBJ2-1, the V gene TRBV9; 8 bases map to TRBD2. CDR3 length: 16 residues. J lost 9 bases, V lost 0 bases, and 11 bases had no gene match. From germline, CDR1 is SGDLS and CDR2 YYNGEE.

The gene calls are TRBV7-6 and TRBJ1-3; D remains ambiguous. The CDR3 runs 13 residues. The germline CDR1 and CDR2 sequences are SGHVS and FNYEAQ. With 1 base removed from V and 7 bases from J, the gap between germline ends came to 8 bases. The CDR3 reads CASSLGLRNTIYF. The CDR3 nucleotides read TGTGCCAGCAGCTTAGGACTAAGGAACACCATATATTTT.

This sequence joins TRBV5-1 and TRBJ1-4; 9 bases line up with TRBD1. Germline loops: CDR1 SGHRS, CDR2 YFSETQ. CDR3 length: 18 residues. The V and J ends lost 1 base and 5 bases, in that order; junction bases with no gene match: 12. The DNA of the CDR3 is TGCGCCAGCAGCTTGTGGCCCTCTGCGGGACAGGGAAATGAAAAACTGTTTTTT. The encoded protein is CASSLWPSAGQGNEKLFF.

The chain uses TRBV19 and TRBJ2-1; 9 nucleotides agree with TRBD1. The germline V gene has CDR1 LNHDA and CDR2 SQIVND (reference sequence). This CDR3 contains 16 residues. Trimming removed 2 bases from V and 8 bases from J; junction bases left unmatched: 10. Here the CDR3 reads CASSILPGTGMDEQFF. As DNA, the CDR3 is TGTGCCAGTAGTATACTTCCCGGGACAGGGATGGATGAGCAGTTCTTC. The full variable domain, in which reference TRBV19 and TRBJ2-1 provide the parts outside the CDR3, is DGGITQSPKYLFRKEGQNVTLSCEQNLNHDAMYWYRQDPGQGLRLIYYSQIVNDFQKGDIAEGYSVSREKKESFPLTVTSAQKNPTAFYLCASSILPGTGMDEQFFGPGTRLTVL.